This T cell receptor (beta chain) was identified in a study of T cells in Graves' hyperthyroidism and ophthalmopathy. Germline V gene data show CDR1 as SGHRS and CDR2 as YFSETQ. CDR3 size: 16 residues. V lost 1 base, J lost 1 base, and 8 bases stayed unmatched. TCR beta CDR3 regions were amplified from RNA transcripts. The TCR CDR3 was amplified in a first-round RT-PCR using the HTBI primer set. Each CDR3 protein is one row after TCRdb ran MiXCR on the multiplex PCR reads. The sample records some 620,000 distinct CDR3 sequences, roughly 15% being singletons. Graves' hyperthyroidism was deemed stable given no ophthalmopathy progression within 18 months. The patients, who ranged from 18 to 65 in age, presented with newly diagnosed hyperthyroidism lasting under 2 months.

Input material: blood. This chain links TRBV5-1 with TRBJ2-7; TRBD1 matches 7 bases. This receptor was identified in a woman between 25 and 40 years old with Graves' hyperthyroidism. The CDR3 DNA follows: TGCGCCAGCAGCTTGTCGCCGGGACAGAGTTCCTACGAGCAGTACTTC. Its translation is CASSLSPGQSSYEQYF.